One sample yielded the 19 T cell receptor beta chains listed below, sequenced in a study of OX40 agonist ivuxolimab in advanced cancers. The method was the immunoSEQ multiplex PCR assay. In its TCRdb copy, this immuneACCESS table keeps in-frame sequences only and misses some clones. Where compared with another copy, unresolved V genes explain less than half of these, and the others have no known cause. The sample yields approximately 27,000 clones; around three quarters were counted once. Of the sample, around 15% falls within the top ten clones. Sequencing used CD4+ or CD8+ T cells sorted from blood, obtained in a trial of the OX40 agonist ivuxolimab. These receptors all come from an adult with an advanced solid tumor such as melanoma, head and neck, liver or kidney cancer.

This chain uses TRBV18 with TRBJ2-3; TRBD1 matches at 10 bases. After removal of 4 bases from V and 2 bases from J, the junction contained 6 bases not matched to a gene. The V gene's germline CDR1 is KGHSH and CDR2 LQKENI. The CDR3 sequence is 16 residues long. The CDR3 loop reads CASSLRQGAPTDTQYF. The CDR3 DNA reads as TGTGCCAGCTCACTCAGACAGGGGGCGCCCACAGATACGCAGTATTTT.

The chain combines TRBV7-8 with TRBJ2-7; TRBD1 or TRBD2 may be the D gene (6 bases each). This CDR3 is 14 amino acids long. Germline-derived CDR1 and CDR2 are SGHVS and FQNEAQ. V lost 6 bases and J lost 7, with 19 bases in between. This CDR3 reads CASSYARGVGEQYF. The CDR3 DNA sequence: TGTGCCAGCAGTTATGCGAGGGGGGTTGGTGAGCAGTACTTC. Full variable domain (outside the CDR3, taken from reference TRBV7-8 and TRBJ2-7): GAGVSQSPRYKVAKRGQDVALRCDPISGHVSLFWYQQALGQGPEFLTYFQNEAQLDKSGLPSDRFFAERPEGSVSTLKIQRTQQEDSAVYLCASSYARGVGEQYFGPGTRLTVT.

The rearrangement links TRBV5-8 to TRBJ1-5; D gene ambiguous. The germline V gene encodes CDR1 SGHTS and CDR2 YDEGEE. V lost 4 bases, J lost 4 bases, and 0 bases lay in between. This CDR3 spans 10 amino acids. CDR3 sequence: CASSNQPQHF. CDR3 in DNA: TGTGCCAGCAGCAATCAGCCCCAGCATTTT.

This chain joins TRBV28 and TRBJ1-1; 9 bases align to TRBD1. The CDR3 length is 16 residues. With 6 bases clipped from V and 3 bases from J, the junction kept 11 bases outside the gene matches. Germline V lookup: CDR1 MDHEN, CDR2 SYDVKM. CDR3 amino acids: CASSFPHRGLDTEAFF. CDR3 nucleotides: TGTGCCAGCAGCTTCCCCCACAGGGGGCTGGACACTGAAGCTTTCTTT.

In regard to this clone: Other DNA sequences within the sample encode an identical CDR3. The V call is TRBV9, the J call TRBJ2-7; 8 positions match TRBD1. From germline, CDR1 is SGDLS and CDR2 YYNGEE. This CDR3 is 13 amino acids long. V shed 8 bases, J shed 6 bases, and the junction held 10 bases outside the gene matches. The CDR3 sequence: CASDRQGAGEQYF. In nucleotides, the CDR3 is TGTGCCAGTGATCGGCAGGGGGCGGGCGAGCAGTACTTC.

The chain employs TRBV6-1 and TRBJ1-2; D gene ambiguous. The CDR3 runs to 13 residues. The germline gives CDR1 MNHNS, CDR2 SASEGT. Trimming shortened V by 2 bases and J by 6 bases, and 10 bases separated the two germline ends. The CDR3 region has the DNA TGTGCCAGCAGTGAAATTTATATAAATGGCTACACCTTC. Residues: CASSEIYINGYTF.

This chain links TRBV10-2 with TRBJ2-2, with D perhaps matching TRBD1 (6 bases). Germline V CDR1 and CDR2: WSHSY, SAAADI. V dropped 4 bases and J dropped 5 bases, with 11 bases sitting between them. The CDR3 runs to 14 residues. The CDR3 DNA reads TGCGCCAGCAGTGGTCAGGGGCTGACCGGGGAGCTGTTTTTT. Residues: CASSGQGLTGELFF.

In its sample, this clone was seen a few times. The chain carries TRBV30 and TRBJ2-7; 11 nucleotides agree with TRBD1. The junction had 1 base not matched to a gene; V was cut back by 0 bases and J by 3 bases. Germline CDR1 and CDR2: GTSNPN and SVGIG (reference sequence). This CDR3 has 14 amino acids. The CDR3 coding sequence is TGTGCCTGGAGTGTAGGGACAGGGGGCTACGAGCAGTACTTC. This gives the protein CAWSVGTGGYEQYF.

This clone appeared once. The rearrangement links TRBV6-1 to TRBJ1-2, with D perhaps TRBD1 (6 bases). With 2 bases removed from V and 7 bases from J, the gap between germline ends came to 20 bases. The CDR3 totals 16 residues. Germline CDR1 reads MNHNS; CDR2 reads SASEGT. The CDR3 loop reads CASSETGPTGFFGYTF. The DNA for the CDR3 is TGTGCCAGCAGTGAAACGGGCCCCACAGGGTTTTTTGGCTACACCTTC.

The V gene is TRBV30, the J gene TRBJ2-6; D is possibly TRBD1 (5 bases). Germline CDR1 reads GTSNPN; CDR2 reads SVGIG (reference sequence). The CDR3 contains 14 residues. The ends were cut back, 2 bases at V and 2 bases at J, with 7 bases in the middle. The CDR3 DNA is TGTGCCTGGAGTCAGGGCCCTGGGGCCAACGTCCTGACTTTC. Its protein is CAWSQGPGANVLTF.

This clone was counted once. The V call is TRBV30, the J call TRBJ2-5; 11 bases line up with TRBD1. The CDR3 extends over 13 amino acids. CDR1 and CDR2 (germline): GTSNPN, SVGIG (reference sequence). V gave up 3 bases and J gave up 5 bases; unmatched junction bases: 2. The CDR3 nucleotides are TGTGCCTGGAGGGACAGGGGGCCGGAGACCCAGTACTTC. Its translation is CAWRDRGPETQYF. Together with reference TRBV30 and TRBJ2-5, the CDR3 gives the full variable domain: SQTIHQWPATLVQPVGSPLSLECTVEGTSNPNLYWYRQAAGRGLQLLFYSVGIGQISSEVPQNLSASRPQDRQFILSSKKLLLSDSGFYLCAWRDRGPETQYFGPGTRLLVL.

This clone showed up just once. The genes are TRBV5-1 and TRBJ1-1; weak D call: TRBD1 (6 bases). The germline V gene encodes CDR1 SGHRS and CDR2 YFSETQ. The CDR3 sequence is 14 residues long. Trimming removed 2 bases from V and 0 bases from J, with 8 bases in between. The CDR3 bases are TGCGCCAGCAGCTTACAGGGTATGAACACTGAAGCTTTCTTT. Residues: CASSLQGMNTEAFF.

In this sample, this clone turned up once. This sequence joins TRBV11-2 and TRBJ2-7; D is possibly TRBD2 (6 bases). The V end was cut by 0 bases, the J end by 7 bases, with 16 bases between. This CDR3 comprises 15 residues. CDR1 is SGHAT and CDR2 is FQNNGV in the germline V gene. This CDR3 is CASSLDPGETGEQYF. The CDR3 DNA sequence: TGTGCCAGCAGCTTAGATCCGGGGGAAACGGGGGAGCAGTACTTC.

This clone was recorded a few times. The DNA for the CDR3 is TGTGCTAGCAGCTGGGGGGCCTACAATGAGCAGTTCTTC. Protein product: CASSWGAYNEQFF. The V gene is TRBV12-5, the J gene TRBJ2-1, with a weak D call TRBD2 (6 bases). V gave up 9 bases and J gave up 2 bases, with 11 bases separating them. This CDR3 has 13 residues. Germline loops: CDR1 LGHNT, CDR2 FRNRAP.

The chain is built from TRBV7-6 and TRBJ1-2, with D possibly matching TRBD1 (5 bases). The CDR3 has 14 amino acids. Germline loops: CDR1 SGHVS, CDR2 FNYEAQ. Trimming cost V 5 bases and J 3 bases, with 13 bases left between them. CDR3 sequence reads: CASSGVGGDYGYTF. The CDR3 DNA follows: TGTGCCAGCAGCGGTGTCGGAGGGGACTATGGCTACACCTTC.

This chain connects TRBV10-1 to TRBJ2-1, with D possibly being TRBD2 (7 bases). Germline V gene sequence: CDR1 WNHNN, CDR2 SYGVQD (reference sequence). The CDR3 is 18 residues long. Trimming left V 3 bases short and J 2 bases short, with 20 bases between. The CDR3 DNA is TGCGCCAGCAGTGATGTGGCTGCGGGGGCAACCCCCTACAATGAGCAGTTCTTC. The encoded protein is CASSDVAAGATPYNEQFF.

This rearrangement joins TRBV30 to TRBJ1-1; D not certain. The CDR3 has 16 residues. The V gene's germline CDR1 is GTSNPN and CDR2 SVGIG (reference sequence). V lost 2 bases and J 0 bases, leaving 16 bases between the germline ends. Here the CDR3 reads CAWSRGVGLMNTEAFF. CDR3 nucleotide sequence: TGTGCCTGGAGTCGCGGGGTAGGGCTTATGAACACTGAAGCTTTCTTT.

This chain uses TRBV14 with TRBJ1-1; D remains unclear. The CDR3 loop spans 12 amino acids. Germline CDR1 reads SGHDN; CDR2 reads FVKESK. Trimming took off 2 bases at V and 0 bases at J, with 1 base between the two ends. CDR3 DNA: TGTGCCAGCAGCCAATTGAACACTGAAGCTTTCTTT. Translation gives CASSQLNTEAFF.

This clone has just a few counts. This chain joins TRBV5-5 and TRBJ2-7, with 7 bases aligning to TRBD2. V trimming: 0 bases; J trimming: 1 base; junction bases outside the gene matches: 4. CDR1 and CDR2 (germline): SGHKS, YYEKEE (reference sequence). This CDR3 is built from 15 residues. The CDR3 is CASSLAAGGSYEQYF. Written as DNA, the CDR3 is TGTGCCAGCAGCTTGGCGGCCGGGGGGTCCTACGAGCAGTACTTC.